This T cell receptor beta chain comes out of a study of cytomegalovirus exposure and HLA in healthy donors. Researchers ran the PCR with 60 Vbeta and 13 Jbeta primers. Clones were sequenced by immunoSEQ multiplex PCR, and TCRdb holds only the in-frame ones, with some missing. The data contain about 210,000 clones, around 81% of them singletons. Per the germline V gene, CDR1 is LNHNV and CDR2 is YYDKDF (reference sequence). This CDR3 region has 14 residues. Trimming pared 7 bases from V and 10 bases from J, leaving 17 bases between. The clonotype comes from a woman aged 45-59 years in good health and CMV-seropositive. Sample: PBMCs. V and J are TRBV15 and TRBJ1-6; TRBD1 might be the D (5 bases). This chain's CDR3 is CATNTQGERSPLHF. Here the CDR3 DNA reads TGTGCCACCAACACCCAGGGCGAGCGCTCACCCCTCCACTTT.